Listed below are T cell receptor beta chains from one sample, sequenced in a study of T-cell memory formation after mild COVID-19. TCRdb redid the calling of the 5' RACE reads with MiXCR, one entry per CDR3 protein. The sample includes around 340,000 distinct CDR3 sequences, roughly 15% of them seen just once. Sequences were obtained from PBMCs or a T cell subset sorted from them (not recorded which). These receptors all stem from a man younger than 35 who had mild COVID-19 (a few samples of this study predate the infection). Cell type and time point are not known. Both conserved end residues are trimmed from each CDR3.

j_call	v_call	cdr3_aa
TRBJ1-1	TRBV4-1	ASSNRVGTEAF
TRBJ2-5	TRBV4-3	ASSRTPKETQY
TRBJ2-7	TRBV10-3	AIRPGQGYEQY
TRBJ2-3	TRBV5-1	ASSWGTSGTDTQY
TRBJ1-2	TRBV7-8	ASSFTTDGGYT
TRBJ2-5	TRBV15	ATSGSRVGETQY
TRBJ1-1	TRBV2	ASSDFQGPNTEAF
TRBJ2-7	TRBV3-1	ASSHTSYEQY
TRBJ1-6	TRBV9	ASSARDSVKPLH
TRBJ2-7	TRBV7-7	ASSRGQGQVYEQY
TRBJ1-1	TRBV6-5	ASSWSGVNTEAF
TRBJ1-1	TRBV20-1	SASTPRDTEAF
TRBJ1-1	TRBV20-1	KLLRGFSGTEAF
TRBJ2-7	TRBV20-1	SASDRGRGLYEQY
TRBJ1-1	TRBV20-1	SASPLIMNTEAF
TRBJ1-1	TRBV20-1	SARARDTKPGAF
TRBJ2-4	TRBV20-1	SASPVLGSLAKNIQY
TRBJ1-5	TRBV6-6	ASTGPVGGQPQH